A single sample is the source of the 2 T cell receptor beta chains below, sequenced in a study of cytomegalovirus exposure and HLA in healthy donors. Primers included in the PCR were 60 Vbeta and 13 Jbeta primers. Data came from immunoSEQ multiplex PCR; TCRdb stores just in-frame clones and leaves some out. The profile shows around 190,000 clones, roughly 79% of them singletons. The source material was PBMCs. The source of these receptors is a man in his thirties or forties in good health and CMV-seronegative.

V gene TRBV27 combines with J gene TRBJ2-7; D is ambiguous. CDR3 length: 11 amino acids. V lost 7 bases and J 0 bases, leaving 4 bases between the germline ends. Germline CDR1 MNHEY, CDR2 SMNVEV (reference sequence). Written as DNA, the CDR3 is TGTGCCAGCATCCTCTCCTACGAGCAGTACTTC. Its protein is CASILSYEQYF.

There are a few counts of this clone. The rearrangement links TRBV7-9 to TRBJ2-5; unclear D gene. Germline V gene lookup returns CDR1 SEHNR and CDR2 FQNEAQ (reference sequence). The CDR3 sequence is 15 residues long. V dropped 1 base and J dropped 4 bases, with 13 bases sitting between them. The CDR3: CASSLGVLPAETQYF. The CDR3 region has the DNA TGTGCCAGCAGCTTAGGAGTCTTGCCCGCAGAGACCCAGTACTTC.